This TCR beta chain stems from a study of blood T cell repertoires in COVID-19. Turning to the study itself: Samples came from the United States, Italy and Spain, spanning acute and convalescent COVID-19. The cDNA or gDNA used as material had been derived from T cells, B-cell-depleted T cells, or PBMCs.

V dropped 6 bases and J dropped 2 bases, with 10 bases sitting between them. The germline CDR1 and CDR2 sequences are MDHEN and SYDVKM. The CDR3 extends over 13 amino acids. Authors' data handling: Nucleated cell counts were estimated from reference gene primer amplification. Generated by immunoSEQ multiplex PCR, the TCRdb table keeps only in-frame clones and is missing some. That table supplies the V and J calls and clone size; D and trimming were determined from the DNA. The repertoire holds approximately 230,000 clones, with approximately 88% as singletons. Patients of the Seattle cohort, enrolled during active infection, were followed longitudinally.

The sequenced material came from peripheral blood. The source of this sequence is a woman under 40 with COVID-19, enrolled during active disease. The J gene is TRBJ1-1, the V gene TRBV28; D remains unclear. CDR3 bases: TGTGCCAGCAGGGAAACGACTAACACTGAAGCTTTCTTT. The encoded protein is CASRETTNTEAFF.